What follows are 28 T cell receptor beta chains derived from one specimen sequenced in a study of T cells after yellow fever vaccination (dated by TCRdb to the late 2010s). The sample's treatment or condition label is to be understood as: live attenuated yellow fever vaccine strain. Preparation of the library involved 5' RACE. Sequencing instrument: Illumina HiSeq 2500. The raw public reads went through TCRdb reprocessing: fastp at Q25, MiXCR clone calling, in-frame beta chains kept. Rows merge per CDR3 protein into single entries with the most common DNA and genes. The sample table holds about 300,000 distinct CDR3 sequences, of which 6.8% were seen once. The ten biggest clones cover roughly a sixth of the sample. The material sequenced was PBMCs, taken roughly 46 days after the first yellow fever vaccination. Receptors originate from a man in his late teens or twenties who received the YFV17D yellow fever vaccine.

This clonotype was recorded many times. The chain is built from TRBV20-1 and TRBJ2-3; D is ambiguous. The CDR3 contains 13 residues. Germline lookup yields CDR1 DFQATT and CDR2 SNEGSKA (reference sequence). CDR3 residues: CSPDPPGTDTQYF. CDR3 DNA: TGCAGCCCCGACCCCCCCGGCACAGATACGCAGTATTTT.

In its sample, this clonotype was seen a few times. The rearrangement uses TRBV19 and TRBJ2-2; D unclear. CDR3 length: 13 residues. Trimming removed 7 bases at V and 2 bases at J, with 8 bases between. Germline V gene sequence: CDR1 LNHDA, CDR2 SQIVND (reference sequence). CDR3: CASTEPNTGELFF. The CDR3 DNA reads as TGTGCCAGTACCGAGCCCAACACCGGGGAGCTGTTTTTT.

In this sample, this clonotype turned up many times. The rearrangement links TRBV5-1 to TRBJ2-5; TRBD1 or TRBD2 may be the D gene (5 bases each). Germline V gene data show CDR1 as SGHRS and CDR2 as YFSETQ. The CDR3 totals 17 residues. Trimming took 5 bases from V and 3 from J, leaving 23 bases between them. The CDR3 DNA sequence: TGCGCCAGCAGGGTGCGACGTGTCGATCGGGGCGAAGAGACCCAGTACTTC. This codes for CASRVRRVDRGEETQYF.

The V call is TRBV10-3, the J call TRBJ2-3; 9 bases align to TRBD1. Losses at the gene ends were 6 bases for V and 5 bases for J; bases not matched to a gene: 6. This CDR3 spans 14 amino acids. Germline V gene data show CDR1 as ENHRY and CDR2 as SYGVKD. CDR3: CAIRGTGLGDTQYF. The CDR3 DNA is TGTGCCATCAGAGGGACAGGGTTGGGAGATACGCAGTATTTT.

This clonotype was observed a few times. This rearrangement joins TRBV29-1 to TRBJ1-3; D remains ambiguous. Trimming removed 0 bases from V and 0 bases from J, with 3 bases in between. The germline gives CDR1 SQVTM, CDR2 ANQGSEA. This CDR3 has 13 residues. CDR3 in DNA: TGCAGCGTTGAAGAAAGCTCTGGAAACACCATATATTTT. This encodes CSVEESSGNTIYF.

This clonotype has at least ten counts. This sequence joins TRBV7-9 and TRBJ2-5, with a tentative D call TRBD1 (6 bases). CDR1 and CDR2 from the germline V gene are SEHNR and FQNEAQ (reference sequence). Trimming shortened V by 0 bases and J by 4 bases, and 9 bases separated the two germline ends. The length of the CDR3 is 14 residues. The DNA of the CDR3 is TGTGCCAGCAGCTTAGCTCAGGGGAGAGAGACCCAGTACTTC. Its translation is CASSLAQGRETQYF. Full variable domain (rest looked up from reference TRBV7-9 and TRBJ2-5): DTGVSQNPRHKITKRGQNVTFRCDPISEHNRLYWYRQTLGQGPEFLTYFQNEAQLEKSRLLSDRFSAERPKGSFSTLEIQRTEQGDSAMYLCASSLAQGRETQYFGPGTRLLVL.

This clonotype came up many times. V is TRBV11-1 and J is TRBJ2-3; 9 bases agree with TRBD2. The CDR3 contains 18 residues. The V gene end was trimmed by 5 bases and the J gene end by 2 bases; junction bases not matched to a gene: 14. Germline CDR1 is SGHAT and CDR2 is FQDESV (reference sequence). CDR3 region: CASSRWGSGGLFTDTQYF. Written as DNA, the CDR3 is TGTGCCAGCAGCCGATGGGGTAGCGGGGGATTGTTCACAGATACGCAGTATTTT.

This clonotype was detected a few times. The chain joins TRBV4-3 to TRBJ1-1; D is perhaps TRBD1 (5 bases). Trimming left V 2 bases short and J 8 bases short, with 15 bases between. The CDR3 sequence is 14 residues long. Germline assignment: CDR1 LGHNA and CDR2 YSLEER. CDR3 nucleotides: TGCGCCAGCAGCCAAAATATCGGGGGTAAGGAAGCTTTCTTT. This encodes CASSQNIGGKEAFF.

This clonotype has only a few counts. V and J are TRBV24-1 and TRBJ2-5; tentative D call: TRBD2 (5 bases). Germline V gene data show CDR1 as KGHDR and CDR2 as SFDVKD. Between the trimmed V and J ends, which lost 0 bases and 5 bases, there was a span of 12 bases. This CDR3 contains 15 residues. CDR3 in DNA: TGTGCCACCAGTGATTTGAACGGGGAGACGGAGACCCAGTACTTC. It specifies CATSDLNGETETQYF.

This clonotype was seen at least ten times. The rearrangement joins TRBV5-1 to TRBJ2-7; D may be TRBD1 (5 bases). The CDR3 contains 13 residues. From germline, CDR1 is SGHRS and CDR2 YFSETQ. V was clipped by 4 bases and J by 2 bases, with 10 bases between them. The CDR3, as DNA: TGCGCCAGCAGCACCGACAGAACCTACGAGCAGTACTTC. It yields the protein CASSTDRTYEQYF.

The rearrangement links TRBV20-1 to TRBJ2-5, with TRBD2 matching 8 bases. The CDR3 loop spans 15 amino acids. Germline trimming cut 8 bases from V and 5 bases from J; bases unmatched to any gene: 16. Per germline, CDR1 DFQATT and CDR2 SNEGSKA (reference sequence). The CDR3 spells CSPGKAGRGGETQYF. In nucleotides, the CDR3 is TGCAGTCCGGGGAAAGCCGGACGCGGGGGGGAGACCCAGTACTTC.

This clonotype was detected only a few times. The chain joins TRBV30 to TRBJ1-6; a possible D gene is TRBD1 (5 bases). The CDR3 is 12 residues long. Germline values: CDR1 GTSNPN, CDR2 SVGIG (reference sequence). Trimming took off 8 bases at V and 5 bases at J, with 10 bases between the two ends. CDR3 in DNA: TGTGCCGTCGACAGAGATAATTCACCCCTCCACTTT. It is translated as CAVDRDNSPLHF.

The V gene is TRBV20-1, the J gene TRBJ1-1, with 10 bases that match TRBD1. The CDR3 covers 17 residues. The germline V gene encodes CDR1 DFQATT and CDR2 SNEGSKA (reference sequence). The trim removed 5 bases at V and 0 bases at J, leaving 12 bases unmatched. CDR3 amino acids: CSASVRDRGAMNTEAFF. The DNA of the CDR3 is TGCAGTGCTTCTGTGCGGGACAGGGGTGCTATGAACACTGAAGCTTTCTTT.

The chain uses TRBV4-3 and TRBJ2-5, with D maybe TRBD2 (5 bases). CDR1 is LGHNA and CDR2 is YSLEER in the germline V gene. V lost 0 bases and J 5 bases, leaving 13 bases between the germline ends. CDR3 size: 15 residues. The CDR3 bases are TGCGCCAGCAGCCAAGATCGGGTGGGCGGGGAGACCCAGTACTTC. Encoded protein: CASSQDRVGGETQYF.

The CDR3, as DNA: TGTGCCAGCAGCAGACAGGGTTTTGGCGATTCACCCCTCCACTTT. It translates to CASSRQGFGDSPLHF. The V gene is TRBV9, the J gene TRBJ1-6; TRBD1 matches 7 bases. The CDR3 loop spans 15 amino acids. CDR1 SGDLS and CDR2 YYNGEE come from the germline V gene. V trimming: 4 bases; J trimming: 8 bases; junction bases outside the gene matches: 9.

V is TRBV29-1 and J is TRBJ2-2; 8 positions agree with TRBD2. Germline V gene data show CDR1 as SQVTM and CDR2 as ANQGSEA. The CDR3 has 13 residues. Unmatched junction bases numbered 8, after V lost 7 bases and J lost 7 bases. The CDR3 loop reads CSATPTSDGELFF. The CDR3, as DNA: TGCAGCGCAACCCCGACTAGCGACGGGGAGCTGTTTTTT.

The table lists this clonotype with a few counts. This chain links TRBV7-9 with TRBJ2-3; weak D call: TRBD2 (6 bases). This CDR3 has 15 residues. From germline, CDR1 is SEHNR and CDR2 FQNEAQ (reference sequence). V lost 5 bases and J 2 bases, leaving 14 bases between the germline ends. The CDR3 sequence is CASSASSVLTDTQYF. The CDR3 coding sequence is TGTGCCAGCAGCGCCTCTAGCGTTCTCACAGATACGCAGTATTTT.

This clonotype was seen a few times. The CDR3 DNA sequence: TGTGCCAGCAGTTACTCGGGGGATATCTATGGCTACACCTTC. This sequence encodes CASSYSGDIYGYTF. The chain links TRBV6-5 to TRBJ1-2; possible D gene TRBD1, 5 bases. The CDR3 length is 14 residues. Germline V gives CDR1 MNHEY, CDR2 SVGAGI. V was shortened by 0 bases and J by 4 bases, with 9 bases between the two germline ends.

This clonotype was counted many times. In DNA form, the CDR3 reads TGTGCCAGCAGCTTAGTGGGACAGACAGATACGCAGTATTTT. Amino acids: CASSLVGQTDTQYF. The chain employs TRBV7-2 and TRBJ2-3; the match to TRBD1 covers 7 bases. V trimming: 1 base; J trimming: 3 bases; junction bases outside the gene matches: 1. The CDR3 loop spans 14 amino acids. CDR1 and CDR2 (germline): SGHTA, FQGNSA. The entire variable domain, with the rest obtained from reference TRBV7-2 and TRBJ2-3, is as follows: GAGVSQSPSNKVTEKGKDVELRCDPISGHTALYWYRQSLGQGLEFLIYFQGNSAPDKSGLPSDRFSAERTGGSVSTLTIQRTQQEDSAVYLCASSLVGQTDTQYFGPGTRLTVL.

This clonotype was counted only a few times. The rearrangement uses TRBV11-1 and TRBJ2-1; D call uncertain. V was pared by 5 bases and J by 6 bases, with 11 bases between. The CDR3 sequence is 13 residues long. In germline, CDR1 is SGHAT, CDR2 FQDESV (reference sequence). This CDR3 is CASSPTTVNEQFF. The CDR3 nucleotides read TGTGCCAGCAGCCCAACTACCGTCAATGAGCAGTTCTTC.

The chain joins TRBV5-1 to TRBJ2-3; D unclear. The CDR3 extends over 14 amino acids. The V end was cut by 4 bases, the J end by 4 bases, with 13 bases between. CDR1 and CDR2 (germline): SGHRS, YFSETQ. Here the CDR3 DNA reads TGCGCCAGCAGCGCATTAGAAAGCTCAGATACGCAGTATTTT. This codes for CASSALESSDTQYF.

This chain links TRBV6-4 with TRBJ2-3; 8 bases are shared with TRBD2. The CDR3 extends over 14 amino acids. V gave up 7 bases and J gave up 0 bases; unmatched junction bases: 3. CDR1 is MRHNA and CDR2 is SNTAGT in the germline V gene. The CDR3 coding sequence is TGTGCCAGCAAAGCGGGGGAGAGCACAGATACGCAGTATTTT. It translates to CASKAGESTDTQYF.

This clonotype was detected a few times. The CDR3 spells CASRDRVQNIQYF. The CDR3 nucleotides read TGTGCCAGCCGGGACAGGGTCCAAAACATTCAGTACTTC. The chain joins TRBV6-2 or TRBV6-3 to TRBJ2-4, with 9 bases identical to TRBD1. Looked up from germline, CDR1 is MNHEY and CDR2 is SVGEGT. Trimming removed 8 bases from V and 5 bases from J; junction bases left unmatched: 4. This CDR3 is built from 13 residues.

A few counts support this clonotype. The rearrangement links TRBV6-1 to TRBJ1-6; 7 nucleotides line up with TRBD1. Germline trimming cut 5 bases from V and 11 bases from J; bases unmatched to any gene: 12. CDR3 length equals 15 residues. Looked up from germline, CDR1 is MNHNS and CDR2 is SASEGT. DNA of the CDR3: TGTGCCAGCAGTCCGCCCGGGACAGTATTAGCACCCCTCCACTTT. It codes for CASSPPGTVLAPLHF.

This clonotype was found many times. The rearrangement uses TRBV24-1 and TRBJ2-3, with TRBD1 matching 7 bases. The CDR3 covers 16 residues. Germline V gene sequence: CDR1 KGHDR, CDR2 SFDVKD. J was trimmed by 2 bases and V by 4 bases; bases with no gene match: 8. The CDR3 here is CATSDGTVSFTDTQYF. The CDR3, as DNA: TGTGCCACCAGTGACGGGACAGTATCATTCACAGATACGCAGTATTTT.

This clonotype was observed many times. Germline is not matched at one junction end, which may reflect a read error. The rearrangement joins TRBV7-7 to TRBJ2-1; D is perhaps TRBD1 (5 bases). The CDR3 is 14 residues long. Germline values: CDR1 SSHAT, CDR2 FNYEAQ (reference sequence). As DNA, the CDR3 is TGTGCTAGCAGCTCCGGCGTAGGGGAACGTGAGCAGTTCTTC. This codes for CASSSGVGEREQFF.

This sequence joins TRBV4-3 and TRBJ2-1, with 9 bases aligning to TRBD2. Trimming took 4 bases from V and 10 from J; bases not matched to a gene: 11. Germline assignment: CDR1 LGHNA and CDR2 YSLEER. The CDR3 runs to 15 residues. As DNA, the CDR3 is TGCGCCAGCAGCCGAGATCTAGCGGGAAACGAAGAGCAGTTCTTC. Protein sequence: CASSRDLAGNEEQFF.

This chain joins TRBV5-1 and TRBJ1-1; D not certain. Germline V gene lookup returns CDR1 SGHRS and CDR2 YFSETQ. The CDR3 runs 14 residues. The V and J ends lost 0 bases and 0 bases respectively, with 6 bases between them. CDR3: CASSLGSLNTEAFF. The CDR3, as DNA: TGCGCCAGCAGCTTGGGTAGTCTGAACACTGAAGCTTTCTTT.